This T cell receptor (beta chain) was obtained from a study of blood T cell repertoires in COVID-19. Looking at the study overall: Spain, Italy and the United States supplied samples that represented acute and convalescent COVID-19. Sources were T cells, B-cell-depleted T cells, or PBMCs; the material itself was cDNA or gDNA.

V gave up 1 base and J gave up 10 bases, with 14 bases separating them. The germline gives CDR1 MNHNS, CDR2 SASEGT. This CDR3 is 14 amino acids long. Methods used by the authors: Quantification of nucleated cells was approximated via reference gene primer amplification. Measured with immunoSEQ multiplex PCR; TCRdb has only the in-frame clones, and not every one. V and J calls and clone size are as listed in that table; D and trimming were resolved from the DNA. Of approximately 45,000 clones listed, 85% to 90% are singletons. This receptor was obtained from a human donor in a cohort sampled during active COVID-19. Sequencing input: peripheral blood. This chain joins TRBV6-1 and TRBJ1-5; D may be TRBD1 (5 bases). CDR3 residues: CASSEGGDPPPQHF. The CDR3 DNA reads as TGTGCCAGCAGTGAAGGGGGGGACCCTCCACCCCAGCATTTT.